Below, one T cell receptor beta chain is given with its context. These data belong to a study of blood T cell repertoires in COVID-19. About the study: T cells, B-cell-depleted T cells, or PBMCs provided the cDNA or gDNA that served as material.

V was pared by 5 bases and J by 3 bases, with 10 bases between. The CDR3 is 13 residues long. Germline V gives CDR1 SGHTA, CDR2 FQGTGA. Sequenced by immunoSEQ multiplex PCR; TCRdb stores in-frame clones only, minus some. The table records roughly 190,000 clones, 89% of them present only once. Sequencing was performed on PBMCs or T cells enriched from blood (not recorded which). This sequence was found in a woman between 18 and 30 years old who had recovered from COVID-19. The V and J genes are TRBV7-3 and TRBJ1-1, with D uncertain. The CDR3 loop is CASSLDGYTEAFF. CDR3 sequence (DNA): TGTGCCAGCAGCCTCGACGGGTACACTGAAGCTTTCTTT.